This T cell receptor beta chain was documented in a study of shared clonotypes between healthy human individuals. Study-wide background: Donors, aged 18 to 49, were a couple of women and a few men.

This was a deep-level run. Per sorted-subset replicate PCR, input was roughly 200 ng DNA, representing tens of thousands of T cell genomes. Profiling relied on immunoSEQ multiplex PCR, and the TCRdb table lists in-frame clones only, not all of them. The sample records more than 1.2 million clones, around 98.5% being singletons. The CDR3 totals 15 residues. CDR1 MNHEY and CDR2 SMNVEV come from the germline V gene (reference sequence). V lost 5 bases to trimming and J lost 2 bases, with 15 bases between them. The chain combines TRBV27 with TRBJ1-2; D is unclear. Sequences were obtained from naive CD4+ T cells sorted from blood. The sample's subset: CD45RA+ positively selected. The TCR sequence derives from a man aged 30 to 39 in good health. The CDR3 nucleotides read TGTGCCAGCAGTCGAAACACGGATGCAAACTATGGCTACACCTTC. Translating gives CASSRNTDANYGYTF.